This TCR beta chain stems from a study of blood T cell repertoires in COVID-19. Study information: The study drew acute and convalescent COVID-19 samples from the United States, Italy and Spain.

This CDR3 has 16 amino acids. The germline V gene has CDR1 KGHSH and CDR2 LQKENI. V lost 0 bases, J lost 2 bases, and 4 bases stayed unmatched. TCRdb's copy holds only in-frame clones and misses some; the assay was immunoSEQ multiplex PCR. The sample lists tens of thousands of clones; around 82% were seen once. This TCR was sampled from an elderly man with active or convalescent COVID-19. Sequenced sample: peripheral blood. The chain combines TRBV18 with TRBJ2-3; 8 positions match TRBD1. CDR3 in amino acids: CASSPPSGGLTDTQYF. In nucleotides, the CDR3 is TGTGCCAGCTCACCACCGTCAGGGGGCCTCACAGATACGCAGTATTTT.